These 10 T cell receptor beta chains originate from one sample sequenced in a study of OX40 agonist ivuxolimab in advanced cancers. The library was obtained by the immunoSEQ multiplex PCR assay. TCRdb obtained this table from immuneACCESS and retained in-frame rearrangements with V and J assigned. These tables miss some clones; where compared with another copy, unresolved V genes account for less than half of the shortfall, and the remainder is unexplained. The table for this sample lists about 70,000 clones; approximately 86% of them were counted only once. The ten largest clonotypes hold approximately 0.92% of the sample. Here the sequenced sample was CD4+ or CD8+ T cells sorted from blood, taken in a trial of the OX40 agonist ivuxolimab. The source of these receptors is an adult with an advanced solid tumor such as melanoma, head and neck, liver or kidney cancer.

The chain is built from TRBV6-5 and TRBJ1-2; possible D gene TRBD1, 5 bases. This CDR3 spans 15 amino acids. Germline V gives CDR1 MNHEY, CDR2 SVGAGI. The V and J ends lost 6 bases and 3 bases respectively, with 17 bases between them. Here the CDR3 DNA reads TGTGCCAGCAGCGGACCCTGGGACCAGCACTATGGCTACACCTTC. It codes for CASSGPWDQHYGYTF.

The CDR3 sequence is CASRPTGGHGYTF. CDR3 DNA: TGTGCCAGCAGACCGACAGGGGGCCATGGCTACACCTTC. This chain uses TRBV6-5 with TRBJ1-2; 10 bases match TRBD1. Germline V gives CDR1 MNHEY, CDR2 SVGAGI. The junction had 4 bases not matched to a gene; V was cut back by 6 bases and J by 6 bases. The CDR3 covers 13 residues.

The genes are TRBV19 and TRBJ2-7; D might be TRBD2 (7 bases). V was shortened by 3 bases and J by 5 bases, with 20 bases between the two germline ends. From germline, CDR1 is LNHDA and CDR2 SQIVND (reference sequence). This CDR3 contains 16 residues. CDR3 in amino acids: CASSISPRGGRDEQYF. Written as DNA, the CDR3 is TGTGCCAGTAGTATCTCCCCACGCGGGGGCAGGGACGAGCAGTACTTC.

This chain links TRBV6-6 with TRBJ1-2; weak D call: TRBD1 (5 bases). Germline CDR1 MNHNY, CDR2 SVGAGI (reference sequence). CDR3 size: 13 residues. V was shortened by 5 bases and J by 3 bases, with 10 bases between the two germline ends. In nucleotides, the CDR3 is TGTGCCAGCAGTCGCCAAGGGGACTATGGCTACACCTTC. The encoded protein is CASSRQGDYGYTF.

The chain combines TRBV4-3 with TRBJ1-4; maybe TRBD1 (5 bases). The CDR3 totals 16 residues. Per germline, CDR1 LGHNA and CDR2 YSLEER. The V and J ends lost 0 bases and 8 bases respectively, with 16 bases between them. This CDR3 is CASSQDRVSGAEKLFF. CDR3 bases: TGCGCCAGCAGCCAAGATAGGGTCAGTGGGGCAGAAAAACTGTTTTTT.

The chain links TRBV7-9 to TRBJ2-1, with D possibly called TRBD1 or TRBD2 (5 bases each). This CDR3 is 12 amino acids long. Trimming took 8 bases from V and 0 from J, leaving 5 bases between them. Germline assignment: CDR1 SEHNR and CDR2 FQNEAQ (reference sequence). Here the CDR3 DNA reads TGTGCCAGCGGGGGCTCCTACAATGAGCAGTTCTTC. It encodes CASGGSYNEQFF. Looking up the rest from reference TRBV7-9 and TRBJ2-1 gives the full variable domain: DTGVSQNPRHKITKRGQNVTFRCDPISEHNRLYWYRQTLGQGPEFLTYFQNEAQLEKSRLLSDRFSAERPKGSFSTLEIQRTEQGDSAMYLCASGGSYNEQFFGPGTRLTVL.

The chain uses TRBV4-1 and TRBJ1-5, with a possible D match to TRBD1 (5 bases). Germline V gene data show CDR1 as MGHRA and CDR2 as YSYEKL. The V and J ends lost 4 bases and 4 bases respectively, with 17 bases between them. This CDR3 is 16 amino acids long. The CDR3, as DNA: TGCGCCAGCAGCCCCACACCGACAGCTACGAATCAGCCCCAGCATTTT. Amino acid sequence: CASSPTPTATNQPQHF.

The CDR3 spells CASSTVSTTGGGPYEQYF. Here the CDR3 DNA reads TGTGCCAGTAGTACCGTTTCTACGACCGGGGGCGGGCCCTACGAGCAGTACTTC. V is TRBV19 and J is TRBJ2-7; D possibly uses TRBD1 or TRBD2 (6 bases each). Trimming removed 4 bases from V and 2 bases from J, with 24 bases in between. The germline CDR1 and CDR2 sequences are LNHDA and SQIVND (reference sequence). The CDR3 extends over 18 amino acids.

The chain is built from TRBV7-2 and TRBJ2-7; D gene ambiguous. In germline, CDR1 is SGHTA, CDR2 FQGNSA. The germline V and J ends were trimmed by 1 base and 4 bases, with 8 bases remaining between them. The CDR3 runs 13 residues. CDR3 amino acids: CASSLGWGYEQYF. The DNA for the CDR3 is TGTGCCAGCAGCTTAGGATGGGGTTACGAGCAGTACTTC. Together with reference TRBV7-2 and TRBJ2-7, the CDR3 gives the full variable domain: GAGVSQSPSNKVTEKGKDVELRCDPISGHTALYWYRQSLGQGLEFLIYFQGNSAPDKSGLPSDRFSAERTGGSVSTLTIQRTQQEDSAVYLCASSLGWGYEQYFGPGTRLTVT.

This chain's CDR3 is CASSTDRGETQYF. For the CDR3, the DNA is TGTGCCAGCAGTACGGACAGGGGAGAGACCCAGTACTTC. The chain recombines TRBV6-4 with TRBJ2-5, with 9 nucleotides matching TRBD1. The germline V gene encodes CDR1 MRHNA and CDR2 SNTAGT. After removal of 5 bases from V and 4 bases from J, the junction contained 2 bases not matched to a gene. The CDR3 consists of 13 residues.